The rows below give T cell receptor beta chains drawn from one sample of a study of T-cell memory formation after mild COVID-19. TCRdb re-derived calls from the 5' RACE reads in MiXCR, one entry per CDR3 protein. The table has hundreds of thousands of distinct CDR3 sequences, 15% to 20% seen once. Sequencing used PBMCs or a T cell subset sorted from them (not recorded which). These receptor sequences come from a man aged 18 to 29 who had mild COVID-19 (a few samples of this study predate the infection). Cell type and time point are not known. CDR3s include the opening cysteine and the closing phenylalanine or tryptophan. The order of the fields is V gene, J gene, CDR3 protein.

v_gene: TRBV4-3
j_gene: TRBJ1-5
CDR3aa: CASSQDLVANQPQHF

v_gene: TRBV2
j_gene: TRBJ1-1
CDR3aa: CASSEGGQSPRAFF

v_gene: TRBV28
j_gene: TRBJ1-2
CDR3aa: CASSLGGVANGYTF

v_gene: TRBV20-1
j_gene: TRBJ2-6
CDR3aa: CSARISGANVLTF

v_gene: TRBV9
j_gene: TRBJ2-1
CDR3aa: CASSPRLAVSYNEQFF

v_gene: TRBV7-9
j_gene: TRBJ2-3
CDR3aa: CASSSQGDPSTDTQYF

v_gene: TRBV7-8
j_gene: TRBJ2-1
CDR3aa: CASSSEELAGGKEQFF

v_gene: TRBV20-1
j_gene: TRBJ2-1
CDR3aa: CSAGRGVAYNEQFF

v_gene: TRBV27
j_gene: TRBJ2-5
CDR3aa: CASSPRGAETQYF

v_gene: TRBV23-1
j_gene: TRBJ1-3
CDR3aa: CASSQSHRDDGNTIYF

v_gene: TRBV4-2
j_gene: TRBJ2-4
CDR3aa: CASSQRGSGGPNIQYF

v_gene: TRBV9
j_gene: TRBJ2-3
CDR3aa: CASSPSWEGDTQYF

v_gene: TRBV18
j_gene: TRBJ2-1
CDR3aa: CASRRGQSSYNEQFF

v_gene: TRBV21-1
j_gene: TRBJ2-1
CDR3aa: CASSTLQALNEQFF

v_gene: TRBV7-3
j_gene: TRBJ2-5
CDR3aa: CASSLSGANQETQYF

v_gene: TRBV6-6
j_gene: TRBJ1-5
CDR3aa: CASSQSGEGPNQPQHF

v_gene: TRBV10-3
j_gene: TRBJ2-2
CDR3aa: CAISDEGRDGELFF

v_gene: TRBV6-5
j_gene: TRBJ2-1
CDR3aa: CASSYLHRAWSNEQFF

v_gene: TRBV20-1
j_gene: TRBJ2-7
CDR3aa: CSAMGDPFIGQYF

v_gene: TRBV18
j_gene: TRBJ2-7
CDR3aa: CASSPGVTGTSVVEQYF

v_gene: TRBV5-1
j_gene: TRBJ1-4
CDR3aa: CASSLVGQGLEGEKLFF

v_gene: TRBV6-5
j_gene: TRBJ1-2
CDR3aa: CASTNFRGGYGYTF

v_gene: TRBV15
j_gene: TRBJ2-1
CDR3aa: CATSSDRANNEQFF

v_gene: TRBV3-1
j_gene: TRBJ1-2
CDR3aa: CASSHEWSRVNGYTF

v_gene: TRBV6-5
j_gene: TRBJ1-2
CDR3aa: CASSQWGGSGYTF

v_gene: TRBV6-2/TRBV6-3
j_gene: TRBJ1-2
CDR3aa: CASSPGQVYGYTF

v_gene: TRBV5-6
j_gene: TRBJ1-5
CDR3aa: CASSAGGRIQPQHF

v_gene: TRBV6-6
j_gene: TRBJ1-2
CDR3aa: CASSYGRGNYGYTF

v_gene: TRBV3-2
j_gene: TRBJ2-5
CDR3aa: CASSQSRDRVKETQYF

v_gene: TRBV5-1
j_gene: TRBJ2-7
CDR3aa: CASSLVAGGAGEQYF